The 9 T cell receptor beta chains presented below share a single source sample, sequenced in a study of shared clonotypes between healthy human individuals. The assay was immunoSEQ multiplex PCR, and TCRdb's table has in-frame clones only and misses some. Of about 1.9 million clones listed, approximately 92% were seen once; the top ten hold under 2%. CD45RO negativity and positive selection for CCR7 defined naive CD8 cells, a population that excluded terminally differentiated effector memory CD45RA+ cells. Sequencing was done on a sample of naive CD8+ T cells from PBMCs. All receptors come from a man between 18 and 35 years old in good health. Some clones in this sample may be carry-over from other donors' samples.

The V call is TRBV6-5, the J call TRBJ2-7, with D maybe TRBD2 (5 bases). The length of the CDR3 is 13 residues. V lost 2 bases to trimming and J lost 3 bases, with 8 bases between them. Looked up from germline, CDR1 is MNHEY and CDR2 is SVGAGI. The CDR3: CASSYGLHYEQYF. CDR3 nucleotide sequence: TGTGCCAGCAGTTACGGACTTCACTACGAGCAGTACTTC.

This clone has just a few counts. The rearrangement uses TRBV9 and TRBJ1-5; D is possibly TRBD1 (5 bases). CDR3 length: 13 amino acids. Deletions cut 3 bases from V and 6 bases from J, with 10 bases between. CDR1 and CDR2 from the germline V gene are SGDLS and YYNGEE. The CDR3 DNA is TGTGCCAGCAGCGCCACGGGGGTTCAGCCCCAGCATTTT. Its translation: CASSATGVQPQHF.

This chain connects TRBV21-1 to TRBJ2-5; TRBD2, the table's D call, was not compared with the DNA. TRBV21-1 is flagged as a pseudogene. The CDR3 extends over 19 amino acids. The chain's CDR3 is CASSKMGALAGWDGETQYF. Written as DNA, the CDR3 is TGTGCCAGCAGCAAAATGGGGGCCCTAGCGGGATGGGATGGGGAGACCCAGTACTTC.

The chain employs TRBV5-6 and TRBJ1-2; unclear D gene. CDR1 SGHDT and CDR2 YYEEEE come from the germline V gene. Trimming stripped 3 bases from V and 8 bases from J, with 8 bases between. This CDR3 region has 11 residues. The CDR3 spells CASSYLGGYTF. CDR3 sequence (DNA): TGTGCCAGCAGCTACCTGGGCGGCTACACCTTC.

The chain has TRBV11-2 and TRBJ2-7; a possible D gene is TRBD1 (5 bases). The V end was cut by 5 bases, the J end by 3 bases, with 17 bases between. The CDR3 extends over 15 amino acids. In germline, CDR1 is SGHAT, CDR2 FQNNGV. CDR3: CASSHGAAIYYEQYF. The CDR3 nucleotides are TGTGCCAGCAGCCATGGGGCAGCGATATACTACGAGCAGTACTTC.

V and J are TRBV28 and TRBJ2-2, with 7 bases that match TRBD1. Germline-derived CDR1 and CDR2 are MDHEN and SYDVKM. J lost 4 bases, V lost 5 bases, and 4 bases had no gene match. This CDR3 has 14 amino acids. The CDR3 spells CASSTRQGTGELFF. For the CDR3, the DNA is TGTGCCAGCAGTACTCGACAGGGCACCGGGGAGCTGTTTTTT.

The chain has TRBV4-1 and TRBJ1-1; D is unresolved. The CDR3 consists of 16 residues. V was cut by 6 bases and J by 1 base, with 18 bases left in between. The germline CDR1 and CDR2 sequences are MGHRA and YSYEKL. CDR3 amino acids: CASSPLGGERNTEAFF. The CDR3 bases are TGCGCCAGCAGTCCTCTTGGTGGGGAAAGGAACACTGAAGCTTTCTTT.

This clone was counted between two and nine times. The chain is built from TRBV25-1 and TRBJ1-3; no firm D call. V was pared by 1 base and J by 3 bases, with 10 bases between. Germline V CDR1 and CDR2: MGHDK, SYGVNS. CDR3 size: 15 residues. CDR3 amino acids: CASSEFTAVGNTIYF. The CDR3 DNA reads TGTGCCAGCAGTGAATTTACGGCAGTTGGAAACACCATATATTTT.

This clone was observed once. This chain uses TRBV6-5 with TRBJ2-2; 8 bases line up with TRBD1. Germline assignment: CDR1 MNHEY and CDR2 SVGAGI. The CDR3 extends over 15 amino acids. With 9 bases clipped from V and 2 bases from J, the junction kept 8 bases outside the gene matches. The CDR3 DNA reads as TGTGCCAGTTCGGACAGGGACCTAAACACCGGGGAGCTGTTTTTT. It yields the protein CASSDRDLNTGELFF.